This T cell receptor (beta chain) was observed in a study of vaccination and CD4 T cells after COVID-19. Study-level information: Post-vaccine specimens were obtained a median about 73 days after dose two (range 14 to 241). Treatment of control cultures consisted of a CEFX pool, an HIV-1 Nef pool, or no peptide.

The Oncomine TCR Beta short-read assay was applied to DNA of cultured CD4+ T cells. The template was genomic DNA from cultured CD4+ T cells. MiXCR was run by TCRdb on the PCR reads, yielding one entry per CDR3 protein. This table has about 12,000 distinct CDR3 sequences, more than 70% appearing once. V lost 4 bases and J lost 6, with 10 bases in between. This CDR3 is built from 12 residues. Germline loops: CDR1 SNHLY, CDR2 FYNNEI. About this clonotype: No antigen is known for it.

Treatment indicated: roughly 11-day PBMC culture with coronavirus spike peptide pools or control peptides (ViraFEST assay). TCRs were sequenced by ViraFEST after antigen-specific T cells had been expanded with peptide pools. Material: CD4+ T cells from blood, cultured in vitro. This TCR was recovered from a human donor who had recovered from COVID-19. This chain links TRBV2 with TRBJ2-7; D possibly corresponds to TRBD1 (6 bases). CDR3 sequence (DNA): TGTGCCAGCAGTGCCCAGGGGCCCGAGCAGTACTTC. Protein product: CASSAQGPEQYF.